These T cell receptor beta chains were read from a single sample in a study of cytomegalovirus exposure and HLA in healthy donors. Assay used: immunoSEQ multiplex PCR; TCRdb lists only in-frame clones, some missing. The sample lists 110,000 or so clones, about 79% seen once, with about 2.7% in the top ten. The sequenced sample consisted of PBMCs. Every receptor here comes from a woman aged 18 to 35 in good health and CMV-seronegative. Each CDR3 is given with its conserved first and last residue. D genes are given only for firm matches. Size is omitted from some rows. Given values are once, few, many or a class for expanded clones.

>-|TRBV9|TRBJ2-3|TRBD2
CASSVTSTRTSGGKRTDTQYF
TGTGCCAGCAGCGTAACAAGTACGAGGACTAGCGGGGGGAAGCGCACAGATACGCAGTATTTT
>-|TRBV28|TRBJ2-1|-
CASSLAQSYNEQFF
TGTGCCAGCAGTCTAGCGCAGTCCTACAATGAGCAGTTCTTC
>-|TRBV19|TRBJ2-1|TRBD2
CASSILAGYNEQFF
TGTGCCAGTAGTATCCTAGCGGGTTACAATGAGCAGTTCTTC
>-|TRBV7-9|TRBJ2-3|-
CASRHLGYRNTSTDTQYF
TGTGCCAGCAGACACTTAGGATACAGGAATACTAGCACAGATACGCAGTATTTT
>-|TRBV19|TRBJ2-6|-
CASSILSAGANVLTF
TGTGCCAGTAGTATCTTGAGCGCTGGGGCCAACGTCCTGACTTTC
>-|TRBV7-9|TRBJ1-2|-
CASSLVGGEGYTF
TGTGCCAGCAGCTTAGTGGGAGGGGAAGGCTACACCTTC
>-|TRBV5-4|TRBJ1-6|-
CASSEGRRDSPLHF
TGTGCCAGCAGCGAGGGCCGGAGGGATTCACCCCTCCACTTT
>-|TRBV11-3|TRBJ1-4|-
CASSLVTGYYEKLFF
TGTGCCAGCAGCTTGGTGACAGGTTATTATGAAAAACTGTTTTTT
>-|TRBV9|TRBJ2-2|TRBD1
CASSLRGTVNTGELFF
TGTGCCAGCAGCTTAAGAGGGACAGTTAACACCGGGGAGCTGTTTTTT
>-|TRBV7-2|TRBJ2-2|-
CASSLAREGTGELFF
TGTGCCAGCAGCTTAGCCAGGGAAGGCACCGGGGAGCTGTTTTTT
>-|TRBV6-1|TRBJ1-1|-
CASSDRRWGSEAFF
TGTGCCAGCAGTGACAGACGGTGGGGCTCTGAAGCTTTCTTT
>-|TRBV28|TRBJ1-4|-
CASSRTALNEKLFF
TGTGCCAGCAGCCGGACAGCCCTCAATGAAAAACTGTTTTTT
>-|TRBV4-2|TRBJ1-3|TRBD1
CASSRGDRGAGNTIYF
TGTGCCAGCAGCCGCGGGGACAGGGGGGCCGGAAACACCATATATTTT
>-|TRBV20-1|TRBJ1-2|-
CSAIGYGYTF
TGCAGTGCTATCGGCTATGGCTACACCTTC
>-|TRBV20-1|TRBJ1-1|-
CSVSLNTEAFF
TGCAGTGTATCTCTGAACACTGAAGCTTTCTTT
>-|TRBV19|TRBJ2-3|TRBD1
CASASGQWDTDTQYF
TGTGCCAGCGCCTCGGGACAGTGGGACACAGATACGCAGTATTTT
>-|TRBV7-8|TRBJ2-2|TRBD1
CASSYQPLTGQGNTGELFF
TGTGCCAGCAGCTATCAACCGCTTACGGGACAGGGGAACACCGGGGAGCTGTTTTTT
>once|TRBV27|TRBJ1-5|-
CASSLIQSNQPQHF
TGTGCCAGCAGTTTAATCCAGAGCAATCAGCCCCAGCATTTT
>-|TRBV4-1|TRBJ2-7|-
CASSYPGHSYEQYF
TGCGCCAGCAGCTATCCGGGACACTCCTACGAGCAGTACTTC
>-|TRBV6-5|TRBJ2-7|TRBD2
CASSYLSGIGSYEQYF
TGTGCCAGCAGTTACCTAAGCGGGATTGGGTCCTACGAGCAGTACTTC
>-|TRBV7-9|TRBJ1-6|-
CASSLVGSSYNSPLHF
TGTGCCAGCAGCTTAGTTGGGAGCTCCTATAATTCACCCCTCCACTTT
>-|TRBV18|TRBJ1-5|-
CASSPQTGGNNQPQHF
TGTGCCAGCTCACCCCAAACCGGGGGAAATAATCAGCCCCAGCATTTT
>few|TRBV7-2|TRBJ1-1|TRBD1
CASSFTGAGEAFF
TGTGCCAGCAGCTTCACAGGGGCGGGTGAAGCTTTCTTT
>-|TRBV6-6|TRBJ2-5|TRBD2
CASTRGLVGETQYF
TGTGCCAGCACCAGGGGACTAGTTGGGGAGACCCAGTACTTC
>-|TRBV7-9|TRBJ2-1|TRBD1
CASSLTGEANEQFF
TGTGCCAGCAGCCTGACAGGGGAAGCTAATGAGCAGTTCTTC